Following are 15 T cell receptor beta chains from one sample sequenced in a study of blood T cell repertoires in COVID-19. Sequencing was performed with immunoSEQ multiplex PCR; in TCRdb, only in-frame clones are kept and a portion is missing. The data show 300,000 to 500,000 clones, roughly 90% seen once. The sequenced material came from PBMCs or T cells enriched from blood (not recorded which). The receptor source for this set is a woman under 40 with acute COVID-19.

V and J are TRBV5-5 and TRBJ2-7, with 9 bases fitting TRBD1. The V and J ends lost 4 bases and 0 bases, in that order; junction bases with no gene match: 5. Germline CDR1 and CDR2: SGHKS and YYEKEE (reference sequence). This CDR3 is built from 15 residues. The CDR3 nucleotides are TGTGCCAGCAGCGTACAGGGGGCGCCCTCCTACGAGCAGTACTTC. Its protein is CASSVQGAPSYEQYF.

J is TRBJ2-3 and V is TRBV1; the table's D call of TRBD2 was not tested on the DNA. TRBV1 is a recognized pseudogene. The CDR3 spans 17 residues. DNA for the CDR3: TGCACCAGCAGCCAGGCCTCCGGGACTAGCGGAGGAGATACGCAGTATTTT. Translated, it gives CTSSQASGTSGGDTQYF.

The chain combines TRBV7-9 with TRBJ1-4, with D possibly matching TRBD1 (5 bases). This CDR3 is built from 12 residues. V was pared by 8 bases and J by 7 bases, with 11 bases between. The germline V gene encodes CDR1 SEHNR and CDR2 FQNEAQ (reference sequence). The CDR3 here is CASSRGSEKLFF. Written as DNA, the CDR3 is TGTGCCAGCTCTAGGGGTAGTGAAAAACTGTTTTTT.

The chain recombines TRBV13 with TRBJ2-1, with 8 nucleotides matching TRBD2. J lost 10 bases, V lost 5 bases, and 13 bases had no gene match. Germline V gene lookup returns CDR1 PRHDT and CDR2 FYEKMQ (reference sequence). There are 15 residues in the CDR3. The CDR3 loop reads CASSTGGGPAREQFF. CDR3 DNA sequence: TGTGCCAGCAGCACGGGCGGGGGGCCGGCGCGGGAGCAGTTCTTC.

The chain is built from TRBV4-1 and TRBJ2-7; 11 bases map to TRBD2. The CDR3 is 16 residues long. After removal of 5 bases from V and 1 base from J, the junction contained 7 bases not matched to a gene. CDR1 is MGHRA, CDR2 YSYEKL, per germline. The CDR3 nucleotides read TGCGCCAGCAGCTTAACGACTAGCGGGGTATCCTACGAGCAGTACTTC. It encodes CASSLTTSGVSYEQYF.

As for this clone: The sample contains more than one DNA sequence encoding this CDR3. V and J are TRBV5-6 and TRBJ1-2; unclear D gene. CDR3 length: 15 residues. Trimming cost V 0 bases and J 3 bases, with 12 bases left between them. From germline, CDR1 is SGHDT and CDR2 YYEEEE. CDR3 protein: CASSLGAGIDYGYTF. The CDR3 DNA reads TGTGCCAGCAGCTTGGGGGCGGGGATCGACTATGGCTACACCTTC.

V is TRBV24-1 and J is TRBJ2-1, with D possibly matching TRBD1 (5 bases). The V end was cut by 0 bases, the J end by 0 bases, with 11 bases between. Germline V CDR1 and CDR2: KGHDR, SFDVKD. The CDR3 is made up of 17 amino acids. CDR3 sequence reads: CATSDLTGASSYNEQFF. The CDR3 DNA is TGTGCCACCAGTGATTTGACAGGAGCCTCCTCCTACAATGAGCAGTTCTTC.

The rearrangement joins TRBV5-1 to TRBJ1-2, with a weak D call TRBD1 (5 bases). Per germline, CDR1 SGHRS and CDR2 YFSETQ. The V end lost 5 bases, the J end lost 4 bases, and 9 bases lay between the germline ends. The CDR3 covers 12 residues. CDR3 sequence reads: CASRDDSYGYTF. DNA for the CDR3: TGCGCCAGCAGAGATGACAGCTATGGCTACACCTTC. The whole variable domain, filled in from reference TRBV5-1 and TRBJ1-2, reads KAGVTQTPRYLIKTRGQQVTLSCSPISGHRSVSWYQQTPGQGLQFLFEYFSETQRNKGNFPGRFSGRQFSNSRSEMNVSTLELGDSALYLCASRDDSYGYTFGSGTRLTVV.

The chain uses TRBV7-9 and TRBJ1-1, with 8 bases identical to TRBD1. The V gene end was trimmed by 6 bases and the J gene end by 6 bases; junction bases not matched to a gene: 6. Per germline, CDR1 SEHNR and CDR2 FQNEAQ (reference sequence). The CDR3 runs to 13 residues. In nucleotides, the CDR3 is TGTGCCAGCAGAATTGGACAGGGAGCTGAAGCTTTCTTT. This translates into CASRIGQGAEAFF.

This rearrangement joins TRBV2 to TRBJ1-4, with TRBD1 identical over 9 bases. Germline assignment: CDR1 SNHLY and CDR2 FYNNEI. This CDR3 comprises 13 residues. Trimming removed 7 bases from V and 6 bases from J; junction bases left unmatched: 3. In DNA form, the CDR3 reads TGTGCCAGCACCGGGACAGGGTATGAAAAACTGTTTTTT. This translates into CASTGTGYEKLFF.

The chain recombines TRBV10-1 with TRBJ1-5; D is uncertain. The CDR3 has 16 residues. V lost 4 bases and J 0 bases, leaving 13 bases between the germline ends. The germline CDR1 and CDR2 sequences are WNHNN and SYGVQD (reference sequence). The CDR3: CASSACRRVSNQPQHF. DNA for the CDR3: TGCGCCAGCAGTGCTTGTCGGAGAGTTAGCAATCAGCCCCAGCATTTT.

The chain recombines TRBV2 with TRBJ1-5, with no clear D. V was cut by 6 bases and J by 4 bases, with 13 bases left in between. CDR1 and CDR2 from the germline V gene are SNHLY and FYNNEI. The CDR3 spans 14 residues. The CDR3 bases are TGTGCCAGCAGCCCAGAATGGCCAAATCAGCCCCAGCATTTT. As protein: CASSPEWPNQPQHF.

The rearrangement links TRBV19 to TRBJ1-1; 7 bases map to TRBD1. The CDR3 sequence is 15 residues long. Germline CDR1 reads LNHDA; CDR2 reads SQIVND (reference sequence). After removal of 7 bases from V and 0 bases from J, the junction contained 8 bases not matched to a gene. The CDR3 sequence is CASTQTGSMNTEAFF. CDR3 sequence (DNA): TGTGCCAGTACCCAGACAGGGTCTATGAACACTGAAGCTTTCTTT.

The chain employs TRBV18 and TRBJ2-3; 11 nucleotides align to TRBD2. Trimming removed 1 base from V and 2 bases from J; junction bases left unmatched: 2. From germline, CDR1 is KGHSH and CDR2 LQKENI. CDR3 length equals 16 residues. The CDR3 DNA reads TGTGCCAGCTCACCACAACTAGCGGGGGTCACAGATACGCAGTATTTT. Protein: CASSPQLAGVTDTQYF.

The CDR3 region has the DNA TGCGCCAGCAGCCAAGCAGGGGGCGACTATGGCTACACCTTC. Its translation: CASSQAGGDYGYTF. V is TRBV4-3 and J is TRBJ1-2, with 8 bases identical to TRBD1. With V trimmed by 1 base and J by 3 bases, 1 base remained unmatched. CDR1 and CDR2 from the germline V gene are LGHNA and YSLEER. The CDR3 consists of 14 residues.